These 14 T cell receptor beta chains were all obtained from the same sample, sequenced in a study of T-cell memory formation after mild COVID-19. TCRdb re-called the 5' RACE reads through MiXCR, storing one row per CDR3 protein. The sample yields roughly 340,000 distinct CDR3 sequences, 20% to 25% seen once. Sequenced input: PBMCs or a T cell subset sorted from them (not recorded which). Receptor source: a man between 18 and 35 years old who had mild COVID-19 (a few samples of this study predate the infection). Cell type and time point are not known.

There are a few counts of this clonotype. CDR3 in amino acids: CASSKYCRVDQPQHF. For the CDR3, the DNA is TGTGCCAGCAGCAAATACTGCAGGGTGGATCAGCCCCAGCATTTT. The chain links TRBV21-1 to TRBJ1-5; the listed D gene, TRBD1, was not tested against the DNA. TRBV21-1 is a listed pseudogene. CDR3 length: 15 amino acids.

This clonotype was observed a handful of times. The chain links TRBV16 to TRBJ2-7, with D possibly being TRBD1 (5 bases). This CDR3 has 16 residues. Trimming stripped 0 bases from V and 1 base from J, with 13 bases between. The germline CDR1 and CDR2 sequences are KGHSY and FQNENV. CDR3 region: CASSQSVQGSSYEQYV. The DNA for the CDR3 is TGTGCCAGCAGCCAATCGGTCCAGGGCTCGTCCTACGAGCAGTACGTC.

The CDR3 here is CAWQRIAYEQYF. CDR3 in DNA: TGTGCCTGGCAGAGGATCGCCTACGAGCAGTACTTC. This chain uses TRBV30 with TRBJ2-7; D is unresolved. Germline V gene lookup returns CDR1 GTSNPN and CDR2 SVGIG (reference sequence). The CDR3 is 12 residues long. V was shortened by 5 bases and J by 2 bases, with 10 bases between the two germline ends.

The gene calls are TRBV29-1 and TRBJ2-3, with a possible D match to TRBD1 (5 bases). The V and J ends lost 7 bases and 6 bases respectively, with 20 bases between them. Germline CDR1 is SQVTM and CDR2 is ANQGSEA. This CDR3 has 14 residues. CDR3: CSARLGLGLDTQYF. CDR3 DNA sequence: TGCAGCGCCCGGTTGGGGCTTGGATTGGATACGCAGTATTTT.

This clonotype was observed a few times. The chain is built from TRBV5-1 and TRBJ2-5; the D is unclear. The CDR3 is 15 residues long. Germline V gene lookup returns CDR1 SGHRS and CDR2 YFSETQ. The V and J ends lost 4 bases and 5 bases respectively, with 18 bases between them. The CDR3 nucleotides read TGCGCCAGCAGCCCGCAGGACCCTCGGACGGAGACCCAGTACTTC. As protein: CASSPQDPRTETQYF.

This clonotype was recorded a few times. This sequence joins TRBV9 and TRBJ2-3; either TRBD1 or TRBD2 may fit D (5 bases each). The CDR3 covers 12 residues. From germline, CDR1 is SGDLS and CDR2 YYNGEE. V lost 0 bases and J lost 6, with 5 bases in between. For the CDR3, the DNA is TGTGCCAGCAGCGTAGGGGGGGATACGCAGTATTTT. As protein: CASSVGGDTQYF. The full variable domain, with the rest looked up from reference TRBV9 and TRBJ2-3, is DSGVTQTPKHLITATGQRVTLRCSPRSGDLSVYWYQQSLDQGLQFLIQYYNGEERAKGNILERFSAQQFPDLHSELNLSSLELGDSALYFCASSVGGDTQYFGPGTRLTVL.

The rearrangement links TRBV7-6 to TRBJ1-3; D unresolved. Deletions cut 0 bases from V and 1 base from J, with 7 bases between. CDR3 size: 15 residues. The germline CDR1 and CDR2 sequences are SGHVS and FNYEAQ. CDR3 in amino acids: CASSLARGSGNTIYF. The CDR3 region has the DNA TGTGCCAGCAGCTTAGCCCGAGGGTCTGGAAACACCATATATTTT.

The chain joins TRBV27 to TRBJ2-7, with 9 nucleotides matching TRBD1. The CDR3 spans 14 residues. Trimming took 9 bases from V and 2 from J; bases not matched to a gene: 8. Germline V gene sequence: CDR1 MNHEY, CDR2 SMNVEV (reference sequence). Written as DNA, the CDR3 is TGTGCCAGTAGAGGGACAGGGCGTCCCTACGAGCAGTACTTC. Protein product: CASRGTGRPYEQYF.

This clonotype appeared a few times. The genes are TRBV4-1 and TRBJ2-7; a possible D gene is TRBD1 (6 bases). CDR3 size: 15 residues. Trimming shortened V by 1 base and J by 4 bases, and 14 bases separated the two germline ends. Germline-derived CDR1 and CDR2 are MGHRA and YSYEKL. DNA of the CDR3: TGCGCCAGCAGCCAAGTTTGGTCAGGGGAGTACGAGCAGTACGTC. Protein: CASSQVWSGEYEQYV.

The V and J genes are TRBV6-5 and TRBJ2-7; 9 nucleotides match TRBD2. The CDR3 totals 14 residues. Germline lookup yields CDR1 MNHEY and CDR2 SVGAGI. J gave up 3 bases and V 5 bases, and 5 bases lay outside the gene matches. The CDR3, as DNA: TGTGCCAGCAGTCCTGCGACTAGCGGCTACGAGCAGTACTTC. The encoded protein is CASSPATSGYEQYF.

The chain combines TRBV7-9 with TRBJ2-5; 7 positions match TRBD2. This CDR3 region has 16 residues. J was trimmed by 2 bases and V by 4 bases; bases with no gene match: 10. Germline values: CDR1 SEHNR, CDR2 FQNEAQ (reference sequence). The CDR3 spells CASSYPTGDYQETQYF. CDR3 coding DNA: TGTGCCAGCAGCTACCCCACCGGGGACTATCAAGAGACCCAGTACTTC.

This clonotype was counted between two and nine times. The chain uses TRBV7-9 and TRBJ2-1; 9 bases map to TRBD2. CDR1 is SEHNR, CDR2 FQNEAQ, per germline (reference sequence). CDR3 length: 16 amino acids. With 5 bases clipped from V and 7 bases from J, the junction kept 12 bases outside the gene matches. Here the CDR3 DNA reads TGTGCCAGCAGCAAGCCCTCAAGCGGGGGGTCAAATGAGCAGTTCTTC. Translated, it gives CASSKPSSGGSNEQFF.

The chain recombines TRBV2 with TRBJ2-7; 10 bases fit TRBD1. The V gene's germline CDR1 is SNHLY and CDR2 FYNNEI. This CDR3 contains 12 residues. The V segment lost 6 bases and the J segment 5 bases; nucleotides outside the gene matches: 1. The CDR3 is CASRGTGDEQYV. CDR3 in DNA: TGTGCCAGCAGGGGGACAGGGGACGAGCAGTACGTC.

The rearrangement links TRBV20-1 to TRBJ1-5, with D unclear. Germline loops: CDR1 DFQATT, CDR2 SNEGSKA (reference sequence). This CDR3 has 12 residues. V gave up 3 bases and J gave up 5 bases, with 8 bases separating them. The CDR3 region has the DNA TGCAGTGCTAGCAAGAGATATCAGCCCCAGCATTTT. This sequence encodes CSASKRYQPQHF.